The present T cell receptor (beta chain) was sequenced within a study of T cell responses to AZD1222 COVID-19 vaccine. Notes on the study in general: Just five or six AZD1222 recipients were seropositive at baseline. Mostly white British, mostly female donors; authors suggested clonal diversity may be underestimated. Repertoire collection took place solely once the T cell response had peaked.

Assay used: immunoSEQ multiplex PCR; TCRdb lists only in-frame clones, some missing. This table holds around 170,000 clones, 80% to 95% found once. Worth noting for this clone: Its antigen is not identified.

The CDR3 is made up of 16 amino acids. Trimming stripped 0 bases from V and 3 bases from J, with 13 bases between. CDR1 is SGHRS and CDR2 is YFSETQ in the germline V gene. The chain uses TRBV5-1 and TRBJ1-3; tentatively, D is TRBD1 (6 bases). This receptor was obtained from an adult who received the AZD1222 COVID-19 vaccine. The sequences come from peripheral blood, collected 28 days after the second AZD1222 dose. The DNA for the CDR3 is TGCGCCAGCAGCTTGGCCTCAACAGGGCTTGGAAACACCATATATTTT. Translating gives CASSLASTGLGNTIYF.